A selection of T cell receptor beta chains follows, all from one sample in a study of T-cell memory formation after mild COVID-19. From the 5' RACE reads, TCRdb called clonotypes with MiXCR, one entry per CDR3 protein. The data hold 210,000 or so distinct CDR3 sequences, with about 16% observed a single time. Sequenced input: PBMCs or a T cell subset sorted from them (not recorded which). These receptors were collected from an adult woman who had mild COVID-19 (a few samples of this study predate the infection). Cell type and time point are not known. CDR3s include the opening cysteine and the closing phenylalanine or tryptophan. D genes are given only for firm matches. Clone size is shown for a subset of rows, as once, few, many or a class of expanded clone.

J: TRBJ2-2; V: TRBV9; D: TRBD2; size: -; DNA: TGTGCCAGCAGCGGCTTCAGCGGGAGGTACACCGGGGAGCTGTTTTTT; CDR3: CASSGFSGRYTGELFF
J: TRBJ2-7; V: TRBV18; D: TRBD2; size: few; DNA: TGTGCCAGCTCACCACCCCCGACTAGCGGGGCCGCCAACGAGCAGTACTTC; CDR3: CASSPPPTSGAANEQYF
J: TRBJ2-5; V: TRBV3-1; D: TRBD1; size: -; DNA: TGTGCCAGCAGCCAAGGGGTGAACAGGGGCCGGGAGACCCAGTACTTC; CDR3: CASSQGVNRGRETQYF
J: TRBJ2-4; V: TRBV3-1; D: -; size: -; DNA: TGTGCCAGCGGGGCGGCACCCAACATTCAGTACTTC; CDR3: CASGAAPNIQYF
J: TRBJ1-2; V: TRBV6-1; D: -; size: -; DNA: TGTGCCAGCAGTGGAAGGGACCCCAGTCGGGGCTACACCTTC; CDR3: CASSGRDPSRGYTF
J: TRBJ1-2; V: TRBV27; D: -; size: few; DNA: TGTGCCAGCAGTTTAGCGGGGGGGGGCTACACCTTC; CDR3: CASSLAGGGYTF
J: TRBJ2-2; V: TRBV7-3; D: -; size: few; DNA: TGTGCCAGCAGCTTAGGGGCTGGCACCGGGGAGCTGTTTTTT; CDR3: CASSLGAGTGELFF
J: TRBJ2-1; V: TRBV11-2; D: -; size: -; DNA: TGTGCCAGCAGCCGGGACTTAGCTCGGGAGCAGTTCTTC; CDR3: CASSRDLAREQFF
J: TRBJ2-1; V: TRBV10-2; D: -; size: few; DNA: TGCGCCAGCACCCTAGGTCGAACGAGCTCCTACAATGAGCAGTTCTTC; CDR3: CASTLGRTSSYNEQFF
J: TRBJ2-5; V: TRBV7-3; D: -; size: few; DNA: TGTGCCAGCAGCCCGAGGACCCAAGAGACCCAGTACTTC; CDR3: CASSPRTQETQYF
J: TRBJ2-3; V: TRBV24-1; D: -; size: -; DNA: TGTGCCACCGATTCGCCAGATAGCACAGATACGCAGTATTTT; CDR3: CATDSPDSTDTQYF
J: TRBJ2-7; V: TRBV7-2; D: -; size: many; DNA: TGTGCCAGCAGCTTAGGGCAGGGGCGCGTGTACTTC; CDR3: CASSLGQGRVYF
J: TRBJ1-1; V: TRBV18; D: -; size: many; DNA: TGTGCCAGCTCACCGGAAACCAGGGGCACTGAAGCTTTCTTT; CDR3: CASSPETRGTEAFF
J: TRBJ2-7; V: TRBV14; D: -; size: -; DNA: TGTGCCAGCGCATCGCAGGGGTACGAGCAGTACTTC; CDR3: CASASQGYEQYF
J: TRBJ1-1; V: TRBV5-1; D: -; size: -; DNA: TGCGCCAGCAGCTGGCCGAGAGGGCAGAACACTGAAGCTTTCTTT; CDR3: CASSWPRGQNTEAFF
J: TRBJ1-3; V: TRBV6-1; D: -; size: few; DNA: TGTGCCAGCAGTGATGGGGGCCACTCTGGAAACACCATATATTTT; CDR3: CASSDGGHSGNTIYF
J: TRBJ2-1; V: TRBV20-1; D: TRBD2; size: few; DNA: TGCAGTGCTAGAGATTCCCTAGCGGGTGAGCAGTTCTTC; CDR3: CSARDSLAGEQFF
J: TRBJ2-1; V: TRBV15; D: -; size: many; DNA: TGTGCCACCAGCAGAGCTGTCGGCTTCCCGGGCTCCTACAATGAGCAGTTCTTC; CDR3: CATSRAVGFPGSYNEQFF
J: TRBJ2-5; V: TRBV12-3/TRBV12-4; D: TRBD1; size: -; DNA: TGTGCCAGCAGTACACGACAGGGGAAAGGGGAGACCCAGTACTTC; CDR3: CASSTRQGKGETQYF
J: TRBJ1-2; V: TRBV7-9; D: -; size: few; DNA: TGTGCCAGCAGCTTCGATGATCGGAGGGGCTACACCTTC; CDR3: CASSFDDRRGYTF